This section outlines one TCR beta chain sequence together with its context. This sample was included in a study of cytomegalovirus exposure and HLA in healthy donors. Whole-study context: Membership in the Caucasian-associated ancestry cluster was found for about four fifths of about 430 genotyped donors.

PCR used 60 Vbeta primers and 13 Jbeta primers. The authors' processing: It was a later analysis that counted some 80 million unique TCR beta chains, of which 8.5 million to 12 million were shared. Assay: immunoSEQ multiplex PCR; the TCRdb copy retains only in-frame clones and omits some. D and trimming were read from the DNA, whereas the V and J calls and clone size are those reported in that table. The sample lists around 110,000 clones; roughly four fifths were seen once. V was clipped by 4 bases and J by 4 bases, with 14 bases between them. This CDR3 has 14 amino acids. Per the germline V gene, CDR1 is SGHRS and CDR2 is YFSETQ.

This TCR came from a woman in her fifties or sixties in good health and CMV-seropositive. The chain has TRBV5-1 and TRBJ1-1; D unresolved. Input material: PBMCs. The CDR3 loop reads CASSPTNSGTEAFF. The CDR3 DNA reads as TGCGCCAGCAGCCCAACCAATAGTGGCACTGAAGCTTTCTTT.